The rows below give T cell receptor beta chains drawn from one sample of a study of blood T cell repertoires in COVID-19. Assay used: immunoSEQ multiplex PCR; TCRdb lists only in-frame clones, some missing. The sample contains about 180,000 clones, around 84% of which appear only once. Specimen: peripheral blood. The receptors derive from a woman aged 45 to 65 with COVID-19, enrolled during active disease. Both conserved end residues are part of each CDR3. A D gene is named only where the DNA matches it firmly. Size tells how often a clone was seen (once, few, many) or the class of an expanded clone, and some rows leave it out.

j_gene: TRBJ2-1
abundance: -
v_gene: TRBV3-1/TRBV3-2
d_gene: TRBD2
CDR3aa: CASSPPGLAVGFF
CDR3nt: TGTGCCAGCAGCCCCCCCGGACTAGCGGTTGGGTTCTTC

j_gene: TRBJ1-2
abundance: few
v_gene: TRBV27
d_gene: TRBD1
CDR3aa: CASSFGQVGYGYTF
CDR3nt: TGTGCCAGCAGTTTTGGACAGGTGGGGTATGGCTACACCTTC

j_gene: TRBJ2-7
abundance: -
v_gene: TRBV19
d_gene: TRBD1
CDR3aa: CASSIRRGTVFYEQYF
CDR3nt: TGTGCCAGTAGTATAAGAAGAGGGACAGTCTTCTACGAGCAGTACTTC

j_gene: TRBJ1-2
abundance: -
v_gene: TRBV3-1/TRBV3-2
d_gene: -
CDR3aa: CASSQGTQALGYTF
CDR3nt: TGTGCCAGCAGCCAAGGTACACAGGCATTGGGCTACACCTTC

j_gene: TRBJ1-6
abundance: -
v_gene: TRBV5-1
d_gene: TRBD1
CDR3aa: CASSPLGQNNSPLHF
CDR3nt: TGCGCCAGCAGCCCCCTGGGACAGAATAATTCACCCCTCCACTTT

j_gene: TRBJ1-4
abundance: -
v_gene: TRBV2
d_gene: -
CDR3aa: CASSEQGLTNEKLFF
CDR3nt: TGTGCCAGCAGTGAACAGGGGTTGACTAATGAAAAACTGTTTTTT

j_gene: TRBJ1-4
abundance: -
v_gene: TRBV5-1
d_gene: TRBD1
CDR3aa: CASSLGGQGNEKLFF
CDR3nt: TGCGCCAGCAGCTTGGGCGGACAGGGTAATGAAAAACTGTTTTTT

j_gene: TRBJ1-6
abundance: -
v_gene: TRBV21-1
d_gene: -
CDR3aa: CASNLTGPNSPLHF
CDR3nt: TGTGCCAGCAACTTGACAGGGCCTAATTCACCCCTCCACTTT

j_gene: TRBJ1-1
abundance: -
v_gene: TRBV7-6
d_gene: -
CDR3aa: CASSTTGLAFF
CDR3nt: TGTGCCAGCAGCACTACAGGGTTAGCTTTCTTT

j_gene: TRBJ2-7
abundance: once
v_gene: TRBV28
d_gene: TRBD1
CDR3aa: CASSYRQGLYAEQYF
CDR3nt: TGTGCCAGCAGTTACCGACAGGGCCTTTATGCAGAGCAGTACTTC

j_gene: TRBJ2-1
abundance: -
v_gene: TRBV5-1
d_gene: TRBD2
CDR3aa: CASSLGLAGTNEQFF
CDR3nt: TGCGCCAGCAGCTTGGGGCTAGCGGGGACAAATGAGCAGTTCTTC

j_gene: TRBJ2-7
abundance: -
v_gene: TRBV18
d_gene: -
CDR3aa: CASSPTQGYEQYF
CDR3nt: TGTGCCAGCTCACCAACACAGGGTTACGAGCAGTACTTC

j_gene: TRBJ2-3
abundance: -
v_gene: TRBV28
d_gene: TRBD2
CDR3aa: CASSKLAGNTDTQYF
CDR3nt: TGTGCCAGCAGTAAACTAGCGGGGAACACAGATACGCAGTATTTT

j_gene: TRBJ2-6
abundance: -
v_gene: TRBV19
d_gene: TRBD1
CDR3aa: CASSNRGAGANVLTF
CDR3nt: TGTGCCAGTAGTAACAGGGGTGCTGGGGCCAACGTCCTGACTTTC

j_gene: TRBJ1-2
abundance: -
v_gene: TRBV27
d_gene: TRBD1
CDR3aa: CASSDRAWGYTF
CDR3nt: TGTGCCAGCAGTGACAGGGCGTGGGGCTACACCTTC

j_gene: TRBJ2-1
abundance: -
v_gene: TRBV5-6
d_gene: TRBD2
CDR3aa: CASSLDAWKGRGYNEQFF
CDR3nt: TGTGCCAGCAGCTTGGACGCCTGGAAGGGGAGGGGATACAATGAGCAGTTCTTC

j_gene: TRBJ2-3
abundance: -
v_gene: TRBV2
d_gene: TRBD2
CDR3aa: CASTLIAGVRTDTQYF
CDR3nt: TGTGCCAGCACTTTAATAGCGGGGGTCCGCACAGATACGCAGTATTTT

j_gene: TRBJ2-1
abundance: -
v_gene: TRBV2
d_gene: -
CDR3aa: CASSEYRGGNNEQFF
CDR3nt: TGTGCCAGCAGTGAATATAGGGGGGGGAACAATGAGCAGTTCTTC

j_gene: TRBJ1-1
abundance: -
v_gene: TRBV13
d_gene: -
CDR3aa: CASSALDSQNTEAFF
CDR3nt: TGTGCCAGCAGCGCACTGGACAGCCAGAACACTGAAGCTTTCTTT

j_gene: TRBJ1-4
abundance: -
v_gene: TRBV6-5
d_gene: TRBD1
CDR3aa: CASSFQGALGEKLFF
CDR3nt: TGTGCCAGCAGTTTCCAGGGGGCTTTAGGTGAAAAACTGTTTTTT

j_gene: TRBJ1-5
abundance: -
v_gene: TRBV2
d_gene: TRBD1
CDR3aa: CASDREVRNQPQHF
CDR3nt: TGTGCCAGCGACAGGGAGGTTCGCAATCAGCCCCAGCATTTT

j_gene: TRBJ2-1
abundance: -
v_gene: TRBV7-2
d_gene: TRBD2
CDR3aa: CASRPGLVSYNEQFF
CDR3nt: TGTGCCAGCAGACCGGGACTAGTCTCCTACAATGAGCAGTTCTTC

j_gene: TRBJ1-3
abundance: -
v_gene: TRBV5-1
d_gene: -
CDR3aa: CASSPDSFSGNTIYF
CDR3nt: TGCGCCAGCAGCCCGGACAGCTTCTCTGGAAACACCATATATTTT

j_gene: TRBJ2-7
abundance: -
v_gene: TRBV2
d_gene: TRBD1
CDR3aa: CASSKTGGHEQYF
CDR3nt: TGTGCCAGCAGTAAGACAGGGGGGCACGAGCAGTACTTC

j_gene: TRBJ2-7
abundance: -
v_gene: TRBV7-2
d_gene: TRBD2
CDR3aa: CASSWRTSGGGYEQYF
CDR3nt: TGTGCCAGCAGCTGGCGGACTAGCGGGGGGGGCTACGAGCAGTACTTC

j_gene: TRBJ2-5
abundance: -
v_gene: TRBV19
d_gene: -
CDR3aa: CASSIDRSYQETQYF
CDR3nt: TGTGCCAGTAGTATAGATCGAAGCTACCAAGAGACCCAGTACTTC

j_gene: TRBJ2-7
abundance: -
v_gene: TRBV5-5
d_gene: -
CDR3aa: CASSLGLSSYEQYF
CDR3nt: TGTGCCAGCAGCCTTGGACTCAGCTCCTACGAGCAGTACTTC

j_gene: TRBJ2-5
abundance: -
v_gene: TRBV5-1
d_gene: -
CDR3aa: CASSYGQSQETQYF
CDR3nt: TGCGCCAGCAGCTACGGACAGAGCCAAGAGACCCAGTACTTC

j_gene: TRBJ1-5
abundance: -
v_gene: TRBV12-5
d_gene: TRBD1
CDR3aa: CASGLASGGGQPQHF
CDR3nt: TGTGCTAGTGGTTTAGCATCAGGGGGCGGTCAGCCCCAGCATTTT

j_gene: TRBJ1-5
abundance: -
v_gene: TRBV3-1/TRBV3-2
d_gene: TRBD1
CDR3aa: CASSPGQGDWNQPQHF
CDR3nt: TGTGCCAGCAGCCCCGGACAGGGAGATTGGAATCAGCCCCAGCATTTT

j_gene: TRBJ1-6
abundance: -
v_gene: TRBV28
d_gene: -
CDR3aa: CASSLGPSYSPLHF
CDR3nt: TGTGCCAGCAGTTTGGGCCCAAGCTATTCACCCCTCCACTTT

j_gene: TRBJ2-5
abundance: once
v_gene: TRBV27
d_gene: TRBD2
CDR3aa: CASSHGLAGALYQETQYF
CDR3nt: TGTGCCAGCAGTCATGGACTAGCGGGGGCCTTGTACCAAGAGACCCAGTACTTC

j_gene: TRBJ2-3
abundance: -
v_gene: TRBV5-1
d_gene: -
CDR3aa: CASSGGGVADTQYF
CDR3nt: TGCGCCAGCAGCGGAGGGGGCGTCGCAGATACGCAGTATTTT

j_gene: TRBJ2-7
abundance: -
v_gene: TRBV7-2
d_gene: TRBD1
CDR3aa: CASSRSGTGVGEQYF
CDR3nt: TGTGCCAGCAGCCGTTCTGGGACAGGGGTTGGCGAGCAGTACTTC

j_gene: TRBJ2-1
abundance: -
v_gene: TRBV11-1
d_gene: -
CDR3aa: CASSLSVSTYNEQFF
CDR3nt: TGTGCCAGCAGCTTAAGCGTCAGTACCTACAATGAGCAGTTCTTC

j_gene: TRBJ1-5
abundance: -
v_gene: TRBV19
d_gene: -
CDR3aa: CASSMWAGSNQPQHF
CDR3nt: TGTGCCAGTAGTATGTGGGCAGGTAGCAATCAGCCCCAGCATTTT

j_gene: TRBJ1-5
abundance: -
v_gene: TRBV5-7
d_gene: TRBD1
CDR3aa: CASSVYTGDSNQPQHF
CDR3nt: TGTGCCAGCAGCGTTTACACAGGGGATAGCAATCAGCCCCAGCATTTT

j_gene: TRBJ2-2
abundance: -
v_gene: TRBV28
d_gene: TRBD1
CDR3aa: CASRGQGAGELFF
CDR3nt: TGTGCCAGCAGGGGACAGGGAGCCGGGGAGCTGTTTTTT

j_gene: TRBJ1-2
abundance: -
v_gene: TRBV6-5
d_gene: -
CDR3aa: CASSHGTSDYGYTF
CDR3nt: TGTGCCAGCAGCCACGGGACATCGGACTATGGCTACACCTTC

j_gene: TRBJ2-1
abundance: once
v_gene: TRBV13
d_gene: -
CDR3aa: CASSRTRVDEQFF
CDR3nt: TGTGCCAGCAGCCGCACCCGGGTCGACGAGCAGTTCTTC

j_gene: TRBJ2-2
abundance: -
v_gene: TRBV7-9
d_gene: -
CDR3aa: CASRTENTGELFF
CDR3nt: TGTGCCAGCAGGACAGAGAACACCGGGGAGCTGTTTTTT

j_gene: TRBJ1-4
abundance: once
v_gene: TRBV18
d_gene: -
CDR3aa: CASSPGPSNEKLFF
CDR3nt: TGTGCCAGCTCACCAGGGCCGTCTAATGAAAAACTGTTTTTT

j_gene: TRBJ2-7
abundance: -
v_gene: TRBV6-5
d_gene: -
CDR3aa: CASSYQGIGEQYF
CDR3nt: TGTGCCAGCAGTTACCAGGGTATAGGCGAGCAGTACTTC

j_gene: TRBJ2-3
abundance: many
v_gene: TRBV2
d_gene: -
CDR3aa: CASSEGGGTDTQYF
CDR3nt: TGTGCCAGCAGTGAGGGGGGAGGCACAGATACGCAGTATTTT

j_gene: TRBJ2-7
abundance: -
v_gene: TRBV4-1
d_gene: -
CDR3aa: CASSQVRGAYEQYF
CDR3nt: TGCGCCAGCAGCCAAGTCCGGGGGGCGTACGAGCAGTACTTC

j_gene: TRBJ1-1
abundance: -
v_gene: TRBV25-1
d_gene: -
CDR3aa: CASSFRGTLGAFF
CDR3nt: TGTGCCAGCAGTTTCCGCGGGACCCTGGGCGCTTTCTTT

j_gene: TRBJ1-2
abundance: -
v_gene: TRBV10-3
d_gene: -
CDR3aa: CAISGERVGRGAYGYTF
CDR3nt: TGTGCCATCAGTGGAGAGAGGGTAGGCAGGGGAGCCTATGGCTACACCTTC

j_gene: TRBJ2-5
abundance: -
v_gene: TRBV29-1
d_gene: TRBD2
CDR3aa: CSVAWAGGLETQYF
CDR3nt: TGCAGCGTTGCCTGGGCGGGGGGGTTGGAGACCCAGTACTTC

j_gene: TRBJ1-1
abundance: -
v_gene: TRBV7-9
d_gene: -
CDR3aa: CASSTGPDLMNTEAFF
CDR3nt: TGTGCCAGCAGCACAGGACCGGACCTCATGAACACTGAAGCTTTCTTT

j_gene: TRBJ2-2
abundance: -
v_gene: TRBV6-5
d_gene: -
CDR3aa: CASSYSQYRDTGELFF
CDR3nt: TGTGCCAGCAGTTACAGTCAATACAGGGATACCGGGGAGCTGTTTTTT

j_gene: TRBJ2-1
abundance: once
v_gene: TRBV9
d_gene: TRBD2
CDR3aa: CASSVGGLGNEQFF
CDR3nt: TGTGCCAGCAGCGTAGGGGGACTAGGCAATGAGCAGTTCTTC

j_gene: TRBJ2-5
abundance: -
v_gene: TRBV7-2
d_gene: TRBD1
CDR3aa: CASSFRDSWYQETQYF
CDR3nt: TGTGCCAGCAGCTTCCGGGACAGTTGGTACCAAGAGACCCAGTACTTC

j_gene: TRBJ2-2
abundance: -
v_gene: TRBV9
d_gene: -
CDR3aa: CASSGIRSGELFF
CDR3nt: TGTGCCAGCAGCGGAATTAGATCCGGGGAGCTGTTTTTT

j_gene: TRBJ1-1
abundance: -
v_gene: TRBV5-4
d_gene: -
CDR3aa: CASSSDLTVSTEAFF
CDR3nt: TGTGCCAGCAGCTCCGACCTGACAGTGAGCACTGAAGCTTTCTTT

j_gene: TRBJ2-7
abundance: -
v_gene: TRBV4-1
d_gene: TRBD2
CDR3aa: CASSSSGTSVAYEQYF
CDR3nt: TGCGCCAGCAGCTCATCCGGGACTAGCGTCGCCTACGAGCAGTACTTC

j_gene: TRBJ2-7
abundance: -
v_gene: TRBV7-2
d_gene: -
CDR3aa: CASTPSRQTYEQYF
CDR3nt: TGTGCCAGCACCCCCTCGAGACAGACCTACGAGCAGTACTTC

j_gene: TRBJ1-4
abundance: -
v_gene: TRBV2
d_gene: -
CDR3aa: CASRGGGINEKLFF
CDR3nt: TGTGCCAGCAGGGGAGGAGGGATTAATGAAAAACTGTTTTTT

j_gene: TRBJ1-3
abundance: -
v_gene: TRBV5-1
d_gene: -
CDR3aa: CASSLEGGFGGNTIYF
CDR3nt: TGCGCCAGCAGCTTGGAGGGGGGGTTCGGTGGAAACACCATATATTTT

j_gene: TRBJ2-7
abundance: once
v_gene: TRBV4-1
d_gene: TRBD1
CDR3aa: CASSRSPGQGYEQYF
CDR3nt: TGCGCCAGCAGCCGGAGTCCAGGACAGGGTTACGAGCAGTACTTC